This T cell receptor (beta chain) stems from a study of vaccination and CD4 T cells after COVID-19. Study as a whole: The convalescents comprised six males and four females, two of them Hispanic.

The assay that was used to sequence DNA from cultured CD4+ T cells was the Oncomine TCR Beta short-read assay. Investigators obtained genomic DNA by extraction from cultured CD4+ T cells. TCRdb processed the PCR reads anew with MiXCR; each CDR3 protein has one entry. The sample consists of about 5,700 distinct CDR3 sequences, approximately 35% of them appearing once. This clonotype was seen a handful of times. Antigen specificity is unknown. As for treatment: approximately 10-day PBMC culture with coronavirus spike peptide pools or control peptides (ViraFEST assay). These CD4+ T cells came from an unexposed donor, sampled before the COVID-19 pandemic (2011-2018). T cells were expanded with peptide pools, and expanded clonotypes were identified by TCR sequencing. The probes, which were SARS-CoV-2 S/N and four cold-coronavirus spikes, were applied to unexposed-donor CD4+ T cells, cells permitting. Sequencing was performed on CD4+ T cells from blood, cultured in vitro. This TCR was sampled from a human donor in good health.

This CDR3 reads CASSSGSGQGDGYTF. CDR3 nucleotide sequence: TGTGCCAGCAGCAGCGGTTCGGGACAGGGGGATGGCTACACCTTC. The V call is TRBV25-1, the J call TRBJ1-2; 11 nucleotides align to TRBD1. The germline CDR1 and CDR2 sequences are MGHDK and SYGVNS. The CDR3 is made up of 15 amino acids. V lost 6 bases and J lost 6; bases outside the gene matches: 9.